This T cell receptor beta chain comes out of a study of blood T cell repertoires in COVID-19. Study overall: Spain, Italy and the United States supplied samples that represented acute and convalescent COVID-19.

This clone has just one count. Trimming removed 3 bases at V and 6 bases at J, with 14 bases between. The germline V gene encodes CDR1 KGHSH and CDR2 LQKENI. The CDR3 spans 14 residues. In the original workflow: Estimation of nucleated cell counts was performed using reference gene primer amplification. Method: immunoSEQ multiplex PCR; TCRdb's copy keeps in-frame clones and lacks some. V, J and clone size were drawn from that table, and D and trimming were deduced from the DNA. Of 200,000 to 250,000 clones in the sample, about nine tenths were seen once. V gene TRBV18 combines with J gene TRBJ1-2; D unclear. The sample consisted of PBMCs or T cells enriched from blood (not recorded which). This clonotype was sampled from a man in his thirties or forties in a cohort exposed to, infected with or recovered from COVID-19 (not recorded which). In DNA form, the CDR3 reads TGTGCCAGCTCACCGCCGGAGGGAGTACATGGCTACACCTTC. Translation: CASSPPEGVHGYTF.